This T cell receptor (beta chain) was captured in a study of T cell clones after liver transplantation. Study-level background: Graft-donor-reactive sequences were compared with third-party-reactive TCRbeta sequences from pre-transplant mixed lymphocyte reactions.

Study outcomes and limitations: Migration into the graft, not deletion, may explain lost graft donor-reactive T cells.

The assay was immunoSEQ multiplex PCR, and TCRdb's table has in-frame clones only and misses some. The sample lists tens of thousands of clones; 60% to 80% were seen once. CDR3 size: 15 residues. Germline V CDR1 and CDR2: MNHEY, SMNVEV (reference sequence). Trimming stripped 4 bases from V and 3 bases from J, with 13 bases between. This clone was found a few times. What it binds is unknown. This TCR was sampled from a human patient who received a liver transplant. Some T cells could come from the graft donor. The sequences come from CD4+ T cells from blood, collected at the 22-month timepoint. This chain uses TRBV27 with TRBJ1-5; D gene unclear. CDR3 in DNA: TGTGCCAGCAGTTACTCACGGGATTACAATCAGCCCCAGCATTTT. Residues: CASSYSRDYNQPQHF.